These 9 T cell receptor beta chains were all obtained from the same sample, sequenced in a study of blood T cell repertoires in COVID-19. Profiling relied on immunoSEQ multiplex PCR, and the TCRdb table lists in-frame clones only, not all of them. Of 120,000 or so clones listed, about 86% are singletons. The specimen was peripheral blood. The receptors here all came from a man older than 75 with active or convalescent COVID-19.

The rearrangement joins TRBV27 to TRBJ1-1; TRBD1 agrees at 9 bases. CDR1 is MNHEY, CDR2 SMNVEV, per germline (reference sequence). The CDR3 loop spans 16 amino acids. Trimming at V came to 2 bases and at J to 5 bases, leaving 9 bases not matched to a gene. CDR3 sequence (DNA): TGTGCCAGCAGTTTAGCGGGGACAGGGTCTAATACTGAAGCTTTCTTT. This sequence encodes CASSLAGTGSNTEAFF.

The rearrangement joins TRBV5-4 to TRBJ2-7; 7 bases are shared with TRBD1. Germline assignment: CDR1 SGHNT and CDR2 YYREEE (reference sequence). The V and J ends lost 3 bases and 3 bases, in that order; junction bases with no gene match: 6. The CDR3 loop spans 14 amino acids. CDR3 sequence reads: CASSSGTDFYEQYF. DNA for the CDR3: TGTGCCAGCAGCTCTGGGACAGACTTCTACGAGCAGTACTTC.

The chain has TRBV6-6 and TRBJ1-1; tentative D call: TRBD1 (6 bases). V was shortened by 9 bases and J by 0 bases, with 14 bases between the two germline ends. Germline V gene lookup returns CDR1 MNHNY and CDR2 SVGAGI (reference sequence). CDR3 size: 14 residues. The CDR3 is CASLDRPMNTEAFF. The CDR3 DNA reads TGTGCCAGTCTCGACAGGCCAATGAACACTGAAGCTTTCTTT.

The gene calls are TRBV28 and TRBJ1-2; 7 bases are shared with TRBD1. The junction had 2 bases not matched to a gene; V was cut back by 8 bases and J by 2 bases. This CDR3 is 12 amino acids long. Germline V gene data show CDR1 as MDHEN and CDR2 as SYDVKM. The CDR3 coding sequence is TGTGCCAGCGGGGGACAGAACTATGGCTACACCTTC. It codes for CASGGQNYGYTF.

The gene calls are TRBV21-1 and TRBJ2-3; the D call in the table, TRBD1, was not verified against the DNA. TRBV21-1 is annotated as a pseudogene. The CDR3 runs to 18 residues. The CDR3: CASRENNGGQGAVDTQYF. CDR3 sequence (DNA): TGTGCCAGCAGGGAAAATAACGGCGGACAGGGGGCTGTAGATACGCAGTATTTT.

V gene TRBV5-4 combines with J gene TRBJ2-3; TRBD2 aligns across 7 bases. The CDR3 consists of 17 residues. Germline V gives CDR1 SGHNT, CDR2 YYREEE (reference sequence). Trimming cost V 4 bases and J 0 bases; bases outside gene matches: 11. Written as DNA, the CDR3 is TGTGCCAGCAGCAGAATTTTAGCGGGCTCTAGCACAGATACGCAGTATTTT. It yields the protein CASSRILAGSSTDTQYF.

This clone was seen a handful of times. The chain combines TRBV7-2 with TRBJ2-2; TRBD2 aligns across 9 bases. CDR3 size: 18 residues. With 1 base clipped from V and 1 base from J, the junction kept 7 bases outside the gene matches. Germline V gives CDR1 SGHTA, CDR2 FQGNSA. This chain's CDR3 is CASSLVGAGGLNTGELFF. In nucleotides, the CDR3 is TGTGCCAGCAGCTTAGTAGGAGCGGGGGGCCTGAACACCGGGGAGCTGTTTTTT.

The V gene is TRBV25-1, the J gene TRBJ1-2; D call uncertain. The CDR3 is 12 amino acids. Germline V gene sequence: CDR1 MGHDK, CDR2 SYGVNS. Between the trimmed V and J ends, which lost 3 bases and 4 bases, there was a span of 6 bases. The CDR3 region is CASSDGGYGYTF. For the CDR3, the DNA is TGTGCCAGCAGTGACGGAGGCTATGGCTACACCTTC.

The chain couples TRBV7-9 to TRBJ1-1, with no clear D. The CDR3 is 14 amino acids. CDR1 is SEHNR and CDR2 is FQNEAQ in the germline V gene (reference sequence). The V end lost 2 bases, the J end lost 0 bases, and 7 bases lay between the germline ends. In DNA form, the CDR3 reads TGTGCCAGCAGCTTAAGTGAGTTGAACACTGAAGCTTTCTTT. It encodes CASSLSELNTEAFF.